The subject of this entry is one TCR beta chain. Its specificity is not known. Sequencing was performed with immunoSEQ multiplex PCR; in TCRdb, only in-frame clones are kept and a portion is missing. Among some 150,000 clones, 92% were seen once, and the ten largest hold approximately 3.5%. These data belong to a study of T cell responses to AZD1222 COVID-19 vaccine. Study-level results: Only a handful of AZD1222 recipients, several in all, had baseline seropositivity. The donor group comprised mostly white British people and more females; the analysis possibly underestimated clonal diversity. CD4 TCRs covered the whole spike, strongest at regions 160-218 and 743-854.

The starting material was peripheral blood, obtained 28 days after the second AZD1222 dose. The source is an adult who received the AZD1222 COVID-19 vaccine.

This CDR3 reads CASSLAAWGNTGELFF. DNA for the CDR3: TGTGCCAGCAGCTTAGCAGCGTGGGGGAACACCGGGGAGCTGTTTTTT. The chain is built from TRBV7-2 and TRBJ2-2; no clear D. The CDR3 has 16 residues. The ends were cut back, 0 bases at V and 1 base at J, with 9 bases in the middle. Per germline, CDR1 SGHTA and CDR2 FQGNSA. The variable domain in full, completed from reference TRBV7-2 and TRBJ2-2, reads GAGVSQSPSNKVTEKGKDVELRCDPISGHTALYWYRQSLGQGLEFLIYFQGNSAPDKSGLPSDRFSAERTGGSVSTLTIQRTQQEDSAVYLCASSLAAWGNTGELFFGEGSRLTVL.